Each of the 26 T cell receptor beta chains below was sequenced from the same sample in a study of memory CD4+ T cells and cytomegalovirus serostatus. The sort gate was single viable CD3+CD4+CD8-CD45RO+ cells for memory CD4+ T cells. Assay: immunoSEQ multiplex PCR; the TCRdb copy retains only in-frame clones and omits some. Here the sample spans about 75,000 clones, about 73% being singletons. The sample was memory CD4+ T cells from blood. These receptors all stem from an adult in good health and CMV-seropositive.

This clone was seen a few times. This chain's CDR3 is CAWSTRRDEKLFF. CDR3 coding DNA: TGTGCCTGGAGTACGCGACGGGATGAAAAACTGTTTTTT. The gene calls are TRBV30 and TRBJ1-4, with D unresolved. The CDR3 covers 13 residues. V shed 2 bases and J shed 6 bases, with 10 bases lying between them. CDR1 GTSNPN and CDR2 SVGIG come from the germline V gene (reference sequence). The full variable domain, completed using reference TRBV30 and TRBJ1-4, is SQTIHQWPATLVQPVGSPLSLECTVEGTSNPNLYWYRQAAGRGLQLLFYSVGIGQISSEVPQNLSASRPQDRQFILSSKKLLLSDSGFYLCAWSTRRDEKLFFGSGTQLSVL.

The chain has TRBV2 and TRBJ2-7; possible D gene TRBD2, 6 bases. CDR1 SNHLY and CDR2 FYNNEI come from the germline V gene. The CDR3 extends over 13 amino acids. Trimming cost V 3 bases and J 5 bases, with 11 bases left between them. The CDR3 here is CASSEWGEHEQYF. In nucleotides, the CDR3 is TGTGCCAGCAGTGAGTGGGGGGAGCACGAGCAGTACTTC.

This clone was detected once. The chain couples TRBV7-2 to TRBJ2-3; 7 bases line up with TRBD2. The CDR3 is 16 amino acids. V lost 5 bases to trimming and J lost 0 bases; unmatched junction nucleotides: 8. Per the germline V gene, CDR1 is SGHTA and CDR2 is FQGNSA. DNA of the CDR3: TGTGCCAGCAGCCCCCAGGGTAGCGGGAGCACAGATACGCAGTATTTT. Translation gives CASSPQGSGSTDTQYF.

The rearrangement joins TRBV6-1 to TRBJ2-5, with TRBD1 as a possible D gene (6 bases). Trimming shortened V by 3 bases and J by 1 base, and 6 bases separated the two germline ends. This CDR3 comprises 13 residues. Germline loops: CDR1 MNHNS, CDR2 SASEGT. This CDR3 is CASSDRGQETQYF. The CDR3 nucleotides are TGTGCCAGCAGTGACAGGGGCCAAGAGACCCAGTACTTC.

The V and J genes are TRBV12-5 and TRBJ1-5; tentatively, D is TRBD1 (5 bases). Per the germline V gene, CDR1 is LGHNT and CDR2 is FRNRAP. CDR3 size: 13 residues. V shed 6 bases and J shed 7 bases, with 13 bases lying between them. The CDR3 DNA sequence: TGTGCTAGTGGGTGGGGCTCTTCCCAGCCCCAGCATTTT. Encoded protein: CASGWGSSQPQHF.

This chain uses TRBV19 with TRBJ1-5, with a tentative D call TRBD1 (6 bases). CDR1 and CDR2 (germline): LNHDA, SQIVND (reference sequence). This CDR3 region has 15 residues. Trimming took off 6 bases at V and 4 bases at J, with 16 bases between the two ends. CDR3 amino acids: CASSPTGLQNQPQHF. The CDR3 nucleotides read TGTGCCAGTAGCCCAACAGGGTTACAGAATCAGCCCCAGCATTTT.

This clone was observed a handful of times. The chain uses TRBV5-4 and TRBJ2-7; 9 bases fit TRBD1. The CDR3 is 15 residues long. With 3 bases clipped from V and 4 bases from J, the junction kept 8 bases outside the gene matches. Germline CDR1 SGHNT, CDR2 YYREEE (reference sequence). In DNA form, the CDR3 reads TGTGCCAGCAGCTGGAAGGGACAGGGAGGATACGAGCAGTACTTC. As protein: CASSWKGQGGYEQYF.

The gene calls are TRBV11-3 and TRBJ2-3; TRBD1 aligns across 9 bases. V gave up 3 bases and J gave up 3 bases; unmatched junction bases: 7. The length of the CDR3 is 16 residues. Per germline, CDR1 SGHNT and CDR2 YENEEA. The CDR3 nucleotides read TGTGCCAGCAGCTTTCCCACCGGGACAGGGACAGATACGCAGTATTTT. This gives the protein CASSFPTGTGTDTQYF.

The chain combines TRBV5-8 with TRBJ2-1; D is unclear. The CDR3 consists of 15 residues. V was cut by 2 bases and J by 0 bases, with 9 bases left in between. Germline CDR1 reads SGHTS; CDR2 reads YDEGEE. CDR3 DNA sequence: TGTGCCAGCAGCTTTTCCATGGGCTCCTACAATGAGCAGTTCTTC. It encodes CASSFSMGSYNEQFF.

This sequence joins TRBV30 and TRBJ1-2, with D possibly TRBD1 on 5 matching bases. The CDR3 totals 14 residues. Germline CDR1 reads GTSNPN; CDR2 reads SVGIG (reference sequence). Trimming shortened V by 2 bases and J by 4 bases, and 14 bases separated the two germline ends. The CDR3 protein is CAWSPLGTTYGYTF. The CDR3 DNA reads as TGTGCCTGGAGTCCCTTGGGGACGACCTATGGCTACACCTTC.

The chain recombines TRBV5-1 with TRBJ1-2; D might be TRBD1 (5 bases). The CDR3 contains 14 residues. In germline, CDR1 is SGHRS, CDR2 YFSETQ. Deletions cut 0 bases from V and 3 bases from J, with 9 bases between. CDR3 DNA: TGCGCCAGCAGCTTGGGACAGCCCGACTATGGCTACACCTTC. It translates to CASSLGQPDYGYTF.

CDR3 nucleotide sequence: TGCGCCAGCAGCTGGGGGACAGTAACCACCGGGGAGCTGTTTTTT. As protein: CASSWGTVTTGELFF. The chain uses TRBV5-1 and TRBJ2-2; TRBD1 matches at 7 bases. V lost 3 bases, J lost 4 bases, and 6 bases stayed unmatched. The CDR3 loop spans 15 amino acids. The germline gives CDR1 SGHRS, CDR2 YFSETQ. The complete variable domain, with remaining parts taken from reference TRBV5-1 and TRBJ2-2, reads KAGVTQTPRYLIKTRGQQVTLSCSPISGHRSVSWYQQTPGQGLQFLFEYFSETQRNKGNFPGRFSGRQFSNSRSEMNVSTLELGDSALYLCASSWGTVTTGELFFGEGSRLTVL.

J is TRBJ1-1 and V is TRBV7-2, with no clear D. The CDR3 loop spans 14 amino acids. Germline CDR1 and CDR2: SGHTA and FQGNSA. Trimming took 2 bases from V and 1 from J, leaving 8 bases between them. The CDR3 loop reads CASSLNGGNTEAFF. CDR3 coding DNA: TGTGCCAGCAGCTTAAATGGAGGGAACACTGAAGCTTTCTTT.

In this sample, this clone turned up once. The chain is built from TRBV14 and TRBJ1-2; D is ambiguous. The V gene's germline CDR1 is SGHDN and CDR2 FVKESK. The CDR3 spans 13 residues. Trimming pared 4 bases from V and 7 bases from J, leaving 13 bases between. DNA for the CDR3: TGTGCCAGCAGCCTCGTTAGGAAGCGTGGCTACACCTTC. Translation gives CASSLVRKRGYTF.

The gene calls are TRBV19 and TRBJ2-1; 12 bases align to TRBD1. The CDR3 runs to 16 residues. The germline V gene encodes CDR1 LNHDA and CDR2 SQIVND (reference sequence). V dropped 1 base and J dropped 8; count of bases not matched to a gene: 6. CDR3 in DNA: TGTGCCAGTAGTATAGCGGGACAGGGGGCTGGCTATGAGCAGTTCTTC. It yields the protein CASSIAGQGAGYEQFF.

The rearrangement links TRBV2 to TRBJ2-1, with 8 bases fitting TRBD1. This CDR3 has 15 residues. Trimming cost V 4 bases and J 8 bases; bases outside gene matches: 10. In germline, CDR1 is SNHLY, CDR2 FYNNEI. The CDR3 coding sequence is TGTGCCAGCAGTGCCCGGCAGGGGGCGAAAGATGAGCAGTTCTTC. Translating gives CASSARQGAKDEQFF.

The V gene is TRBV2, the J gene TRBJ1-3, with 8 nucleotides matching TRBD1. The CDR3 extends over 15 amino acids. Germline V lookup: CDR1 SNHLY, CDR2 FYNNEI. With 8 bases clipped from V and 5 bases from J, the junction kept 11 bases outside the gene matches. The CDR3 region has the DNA TGTGCCAGCTTACCAGGGACAGGCCCCCGAAACACCATATATTTT. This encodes CASLPGTGPRNTIYF.

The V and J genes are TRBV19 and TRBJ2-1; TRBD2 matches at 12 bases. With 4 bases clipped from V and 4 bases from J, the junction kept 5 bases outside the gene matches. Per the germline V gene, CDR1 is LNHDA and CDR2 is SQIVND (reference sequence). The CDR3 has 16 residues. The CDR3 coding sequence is TGTGCCAGTAGTAGGGCTAGCGGGAGGGGATACAATGAGCAGTTCTTC. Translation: CASSRASGRGYNEQFF.

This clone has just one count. Here the CDR3 DNA reads TGTGCCAGCAACCAGGGGGGTATCACTGAAGCTTTCTTT. Translation: CASNQGGITEAFF. The V gene is TRBV5-4, the J gene TRBJ1-1; 7 bases align to TRBD1. The trim removed 6 bases at V and 4 bases at J, leaving 6 bases unmatched. The germline CDR1 and CDR2 sequences are SGHNT and YYREEE (reference sequence). The CDR3 covers 13 residues.

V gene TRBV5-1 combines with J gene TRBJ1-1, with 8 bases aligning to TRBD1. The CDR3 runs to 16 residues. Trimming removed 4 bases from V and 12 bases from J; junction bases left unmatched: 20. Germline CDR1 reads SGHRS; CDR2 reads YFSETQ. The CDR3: CASSPTLGQAGSGTFF. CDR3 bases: TGCGCCAGCAGCCCGACTCTGGGACAGGCGGGTAGTGGAACTTTCTTT.

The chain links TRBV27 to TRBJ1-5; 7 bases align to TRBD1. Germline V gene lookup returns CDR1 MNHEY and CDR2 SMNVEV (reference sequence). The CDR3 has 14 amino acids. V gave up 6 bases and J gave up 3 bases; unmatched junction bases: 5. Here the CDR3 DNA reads TGTGCCAGCAGACCTACAGGGGTCAATCAGCCCCAGCATTTT. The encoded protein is CASRPTGVNQPQHF.

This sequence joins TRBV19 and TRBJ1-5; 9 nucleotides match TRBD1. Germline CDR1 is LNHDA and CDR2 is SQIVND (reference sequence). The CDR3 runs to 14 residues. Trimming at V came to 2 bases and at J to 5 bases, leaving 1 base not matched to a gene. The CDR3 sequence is CASSITGGYQPQHF. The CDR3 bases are TGTGCCAGTAGTATAACAGGGGGCTATCAGCCCCAGCATTTT.

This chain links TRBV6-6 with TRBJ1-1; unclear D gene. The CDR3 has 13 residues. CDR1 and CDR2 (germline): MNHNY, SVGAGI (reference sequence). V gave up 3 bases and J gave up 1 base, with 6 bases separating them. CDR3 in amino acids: CASSYGPNTEAFF. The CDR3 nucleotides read TGTGCCAGCAGTTATGGGCCGAACACTGAAGCTTTCTTT.

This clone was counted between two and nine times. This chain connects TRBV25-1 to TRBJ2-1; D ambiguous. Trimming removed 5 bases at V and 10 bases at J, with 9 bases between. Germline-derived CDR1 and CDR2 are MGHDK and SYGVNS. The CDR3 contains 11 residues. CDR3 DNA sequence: TGTGCCAGCAGTCATTTCGACGAGCAGTTCTTC. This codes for CASSHFDEQFF.

CDR3 loop: CASSLAGGRGRETQYF. The CDR3 bases are TGTGCCAGCAGCTTAGCGGGGGGCAGGGGGCGAGAGACCCAGTACTTC. The chain carries TRBV7-9 and TRBJ2-5, with 8 bases identical to TRBD1. Per germline, CDR1 SEHNR and CDR2 FQNEAQ (reference sequence). The CDR3 contains 16 residues. After removal of 0 bases from V and 4 bases from J, the junction contained 7 bases not matched to a gene.

The CDR3 DNA is TGTGCCAGCAGTACAAGGGGTATCTACTATGGCTACACCTTC. As protein: CASSTRGIYYGYTF. V usage is TRBV28 and J usage is TRBJ1-2, with a tentative D call TRBD1 (5 bases). CDR3 length equals 14 residues. V was clipped by 5 bases and J by 3 bases, with 13 bases between them. The germline CDR1 and CDR2 sequences are MDHEN and SYDVKM.